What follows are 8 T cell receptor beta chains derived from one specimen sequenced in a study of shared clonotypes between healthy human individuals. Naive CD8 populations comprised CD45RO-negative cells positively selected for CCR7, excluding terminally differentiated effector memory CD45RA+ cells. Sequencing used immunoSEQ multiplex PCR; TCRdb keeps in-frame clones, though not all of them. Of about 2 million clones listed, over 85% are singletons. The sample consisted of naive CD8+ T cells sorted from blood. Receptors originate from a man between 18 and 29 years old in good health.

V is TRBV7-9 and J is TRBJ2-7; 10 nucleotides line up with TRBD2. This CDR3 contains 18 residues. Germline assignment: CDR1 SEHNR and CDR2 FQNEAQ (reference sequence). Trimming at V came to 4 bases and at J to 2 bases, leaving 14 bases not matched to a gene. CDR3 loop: CASSSGLADSSGTYEQYF. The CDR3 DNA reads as TGTGCCAGCAGCTCCGGACTAGCGGACTCCTCGGGGACCTACGAGCAGTACTTC.

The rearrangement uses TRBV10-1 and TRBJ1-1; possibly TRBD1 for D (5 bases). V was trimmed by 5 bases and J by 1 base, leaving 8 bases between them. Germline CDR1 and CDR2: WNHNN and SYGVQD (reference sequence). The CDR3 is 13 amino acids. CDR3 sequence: CASSQGKNTEAFF. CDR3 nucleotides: TGCGCCAGCAGTCAGGGAAAGAACACTGAAGCTTTCTTT.

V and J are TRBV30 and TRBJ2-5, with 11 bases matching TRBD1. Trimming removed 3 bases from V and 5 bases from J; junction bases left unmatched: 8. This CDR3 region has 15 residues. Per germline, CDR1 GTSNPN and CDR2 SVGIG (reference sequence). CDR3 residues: CAWSVGQGAWETQYF. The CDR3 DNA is TGTGCCTGGAGCGTAGGACAGGGGGCGTGGGAGACCCAGTACTTC.

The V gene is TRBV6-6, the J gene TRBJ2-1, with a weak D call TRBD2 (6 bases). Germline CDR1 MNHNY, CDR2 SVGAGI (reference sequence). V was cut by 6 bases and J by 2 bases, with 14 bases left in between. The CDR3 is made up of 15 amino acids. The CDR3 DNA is TGTGCCAGCAGCCTAGGGGAGGCCCCCTACAATGAGCAGTTCTTC. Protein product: CASSLGEAPYNEQFF.

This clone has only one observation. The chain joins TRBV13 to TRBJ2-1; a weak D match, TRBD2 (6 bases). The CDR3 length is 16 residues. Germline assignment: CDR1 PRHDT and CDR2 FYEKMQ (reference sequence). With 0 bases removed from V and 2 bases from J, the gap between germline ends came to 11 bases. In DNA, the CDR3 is TGTGCCAGCAGCTTAGGCGGGGGTGATACCTACAATGAGCAGTTCTTC. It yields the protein CASSLGGGDTYNEQFF.

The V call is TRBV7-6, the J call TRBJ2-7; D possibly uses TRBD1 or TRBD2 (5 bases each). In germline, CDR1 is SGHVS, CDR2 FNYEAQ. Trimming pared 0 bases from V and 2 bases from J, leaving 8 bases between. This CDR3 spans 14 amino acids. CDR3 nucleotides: TGTGCCAGCAGCTTAGCGGGACCTCCCTACGAGCAGTACTTC. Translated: CASSLAGPPYEQYF.

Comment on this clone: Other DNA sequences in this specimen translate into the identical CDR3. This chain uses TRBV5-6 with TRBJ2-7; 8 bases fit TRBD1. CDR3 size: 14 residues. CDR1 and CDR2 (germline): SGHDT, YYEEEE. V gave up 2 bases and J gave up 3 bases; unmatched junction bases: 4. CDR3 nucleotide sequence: TGTGCCAGCAGCTTAGGGACAGGCCTCTACGAGCAGTACTTC. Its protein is CASSLGTGLYEQYF.

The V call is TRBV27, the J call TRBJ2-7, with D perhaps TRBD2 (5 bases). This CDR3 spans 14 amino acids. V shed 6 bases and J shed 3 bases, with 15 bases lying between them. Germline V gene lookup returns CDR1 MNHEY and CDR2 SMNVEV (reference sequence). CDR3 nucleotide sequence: TGTGCCAGCAGGCAACTAGGGCCCAACTACGAGCAGTACTTC. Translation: CASRQLGPNYEQYF.